The rows below give T cell receptor beta chains drawn from one sample of a study of cytomegalovirus exposure and HLA in healthy donors. Produced via immunoSEQ multiplex PCR; TCRdb's table is partial and in-frame only. This sample carries around 50,000 clones, with roughly 9.6% going to the ten biggest clones. The sequencing input was PBMCs. Receptors were obtained from a woman aged 45-60 years in good health and CMV-seropositive. Both conserved end residues are part of each CDR3. Fields, in order: V gene, J gene, D gene, CDR3 DNA, CDR3 protein. The D gene is left open where the match is weak.

>TRBV18|TRBJ1-5|-
TGTGCCAGCTCACCAGGGACACCTAATCAGCCCCAGCATTTT
CASSPGTPNQPQHF
>TRBV4-1|TRBJ1-3|TRBD1
TGCGCCAGCAGCCAAGGCCGACAGGGGGCAAAAGGAAACACCATATATTTT
CASSQGRQGAKGNTIYF
>TRBV6-1|TRBJ1-6|TRBD1
TGTGCCAGCAGTGGAGGAGACAGGGGCTATAATTCACCCCTCCACTTT
CASSGGDRGYNSPLHF
>TRBV7-9|TRBJ2-1|TRBD2
TGTGCCAGCAGCTTCCGGGGGGGTGAGCAGTTCTTC
CASSFRGGEQFF
>TRBV7-9|TRBJ1-4|TRBD1
TGTGCCAGCAGTTTTGGACAGGGGAATGTCGAAAAACTGTTTTTT
CASSFGQGNVEKLFF
>TRBV7-2|TRBJ2-5|-
TGTGCCAGCAGCTTAGTGCCGGTGTACCAAGAGACCCAGTACTTC
CASSLVPVYQETQYF
>TRBV5-6|TRBJ1-5|TRBD1
TGTGCCAGCACAAGGACAGGGGTGGATCAGCCCCAGCATTTT
CASTRTGVDQPQHF
>TRBV6-4|TRBJ1-2|TRBD1
TGTGCCAGCAGTGACCGGTGGGACAGGGGGCCGAGGGGCTACACCTTC
CASSDRWDRGPRGYTF
>TRBV27|TRBJ1-6|TRBD1
TGTGCCAGCAGTTTATCGACCCTTCCGGGACAGGGGAATTCACCCCTCCACTTT
CASSLSTLPGQGNSPLHF
>TRBV6-5|TRBJ2-2|-
TGTGCCAGCAGTCACGGACAGCCAAACACCGGGGAGCTGTTTTTT
CASSHGQPNTGELFF
>TRBV7-2|TRBJ1-6|TRBD1
TGTGCCAGCAGCTTAGCCGGCAGGGGGAACTCACCCCTCCACTTT
CASSLAGRGNSPLHF
>TRBV29-1|TRBJ2-1|-
TGCAGCGCTAGGCCGGCGCAAATCGGGAATGAGCAGTTCTTC
CSARPAQIGNEQFF
>TRBV11-2|TRBJ1-4|TRBD1
TGTGCCAGCAGCTTAGGCAGGGACAGGGAAAAACTGTTTTTT
CASSLGRDREKLFF
>TRBV6-5|TRBJ1-5|-
TGTGCCAGCAGCACGGACAGAAATAGCAATCAGCCCCAGCATTTT
CASSTDRNSNQPQHF